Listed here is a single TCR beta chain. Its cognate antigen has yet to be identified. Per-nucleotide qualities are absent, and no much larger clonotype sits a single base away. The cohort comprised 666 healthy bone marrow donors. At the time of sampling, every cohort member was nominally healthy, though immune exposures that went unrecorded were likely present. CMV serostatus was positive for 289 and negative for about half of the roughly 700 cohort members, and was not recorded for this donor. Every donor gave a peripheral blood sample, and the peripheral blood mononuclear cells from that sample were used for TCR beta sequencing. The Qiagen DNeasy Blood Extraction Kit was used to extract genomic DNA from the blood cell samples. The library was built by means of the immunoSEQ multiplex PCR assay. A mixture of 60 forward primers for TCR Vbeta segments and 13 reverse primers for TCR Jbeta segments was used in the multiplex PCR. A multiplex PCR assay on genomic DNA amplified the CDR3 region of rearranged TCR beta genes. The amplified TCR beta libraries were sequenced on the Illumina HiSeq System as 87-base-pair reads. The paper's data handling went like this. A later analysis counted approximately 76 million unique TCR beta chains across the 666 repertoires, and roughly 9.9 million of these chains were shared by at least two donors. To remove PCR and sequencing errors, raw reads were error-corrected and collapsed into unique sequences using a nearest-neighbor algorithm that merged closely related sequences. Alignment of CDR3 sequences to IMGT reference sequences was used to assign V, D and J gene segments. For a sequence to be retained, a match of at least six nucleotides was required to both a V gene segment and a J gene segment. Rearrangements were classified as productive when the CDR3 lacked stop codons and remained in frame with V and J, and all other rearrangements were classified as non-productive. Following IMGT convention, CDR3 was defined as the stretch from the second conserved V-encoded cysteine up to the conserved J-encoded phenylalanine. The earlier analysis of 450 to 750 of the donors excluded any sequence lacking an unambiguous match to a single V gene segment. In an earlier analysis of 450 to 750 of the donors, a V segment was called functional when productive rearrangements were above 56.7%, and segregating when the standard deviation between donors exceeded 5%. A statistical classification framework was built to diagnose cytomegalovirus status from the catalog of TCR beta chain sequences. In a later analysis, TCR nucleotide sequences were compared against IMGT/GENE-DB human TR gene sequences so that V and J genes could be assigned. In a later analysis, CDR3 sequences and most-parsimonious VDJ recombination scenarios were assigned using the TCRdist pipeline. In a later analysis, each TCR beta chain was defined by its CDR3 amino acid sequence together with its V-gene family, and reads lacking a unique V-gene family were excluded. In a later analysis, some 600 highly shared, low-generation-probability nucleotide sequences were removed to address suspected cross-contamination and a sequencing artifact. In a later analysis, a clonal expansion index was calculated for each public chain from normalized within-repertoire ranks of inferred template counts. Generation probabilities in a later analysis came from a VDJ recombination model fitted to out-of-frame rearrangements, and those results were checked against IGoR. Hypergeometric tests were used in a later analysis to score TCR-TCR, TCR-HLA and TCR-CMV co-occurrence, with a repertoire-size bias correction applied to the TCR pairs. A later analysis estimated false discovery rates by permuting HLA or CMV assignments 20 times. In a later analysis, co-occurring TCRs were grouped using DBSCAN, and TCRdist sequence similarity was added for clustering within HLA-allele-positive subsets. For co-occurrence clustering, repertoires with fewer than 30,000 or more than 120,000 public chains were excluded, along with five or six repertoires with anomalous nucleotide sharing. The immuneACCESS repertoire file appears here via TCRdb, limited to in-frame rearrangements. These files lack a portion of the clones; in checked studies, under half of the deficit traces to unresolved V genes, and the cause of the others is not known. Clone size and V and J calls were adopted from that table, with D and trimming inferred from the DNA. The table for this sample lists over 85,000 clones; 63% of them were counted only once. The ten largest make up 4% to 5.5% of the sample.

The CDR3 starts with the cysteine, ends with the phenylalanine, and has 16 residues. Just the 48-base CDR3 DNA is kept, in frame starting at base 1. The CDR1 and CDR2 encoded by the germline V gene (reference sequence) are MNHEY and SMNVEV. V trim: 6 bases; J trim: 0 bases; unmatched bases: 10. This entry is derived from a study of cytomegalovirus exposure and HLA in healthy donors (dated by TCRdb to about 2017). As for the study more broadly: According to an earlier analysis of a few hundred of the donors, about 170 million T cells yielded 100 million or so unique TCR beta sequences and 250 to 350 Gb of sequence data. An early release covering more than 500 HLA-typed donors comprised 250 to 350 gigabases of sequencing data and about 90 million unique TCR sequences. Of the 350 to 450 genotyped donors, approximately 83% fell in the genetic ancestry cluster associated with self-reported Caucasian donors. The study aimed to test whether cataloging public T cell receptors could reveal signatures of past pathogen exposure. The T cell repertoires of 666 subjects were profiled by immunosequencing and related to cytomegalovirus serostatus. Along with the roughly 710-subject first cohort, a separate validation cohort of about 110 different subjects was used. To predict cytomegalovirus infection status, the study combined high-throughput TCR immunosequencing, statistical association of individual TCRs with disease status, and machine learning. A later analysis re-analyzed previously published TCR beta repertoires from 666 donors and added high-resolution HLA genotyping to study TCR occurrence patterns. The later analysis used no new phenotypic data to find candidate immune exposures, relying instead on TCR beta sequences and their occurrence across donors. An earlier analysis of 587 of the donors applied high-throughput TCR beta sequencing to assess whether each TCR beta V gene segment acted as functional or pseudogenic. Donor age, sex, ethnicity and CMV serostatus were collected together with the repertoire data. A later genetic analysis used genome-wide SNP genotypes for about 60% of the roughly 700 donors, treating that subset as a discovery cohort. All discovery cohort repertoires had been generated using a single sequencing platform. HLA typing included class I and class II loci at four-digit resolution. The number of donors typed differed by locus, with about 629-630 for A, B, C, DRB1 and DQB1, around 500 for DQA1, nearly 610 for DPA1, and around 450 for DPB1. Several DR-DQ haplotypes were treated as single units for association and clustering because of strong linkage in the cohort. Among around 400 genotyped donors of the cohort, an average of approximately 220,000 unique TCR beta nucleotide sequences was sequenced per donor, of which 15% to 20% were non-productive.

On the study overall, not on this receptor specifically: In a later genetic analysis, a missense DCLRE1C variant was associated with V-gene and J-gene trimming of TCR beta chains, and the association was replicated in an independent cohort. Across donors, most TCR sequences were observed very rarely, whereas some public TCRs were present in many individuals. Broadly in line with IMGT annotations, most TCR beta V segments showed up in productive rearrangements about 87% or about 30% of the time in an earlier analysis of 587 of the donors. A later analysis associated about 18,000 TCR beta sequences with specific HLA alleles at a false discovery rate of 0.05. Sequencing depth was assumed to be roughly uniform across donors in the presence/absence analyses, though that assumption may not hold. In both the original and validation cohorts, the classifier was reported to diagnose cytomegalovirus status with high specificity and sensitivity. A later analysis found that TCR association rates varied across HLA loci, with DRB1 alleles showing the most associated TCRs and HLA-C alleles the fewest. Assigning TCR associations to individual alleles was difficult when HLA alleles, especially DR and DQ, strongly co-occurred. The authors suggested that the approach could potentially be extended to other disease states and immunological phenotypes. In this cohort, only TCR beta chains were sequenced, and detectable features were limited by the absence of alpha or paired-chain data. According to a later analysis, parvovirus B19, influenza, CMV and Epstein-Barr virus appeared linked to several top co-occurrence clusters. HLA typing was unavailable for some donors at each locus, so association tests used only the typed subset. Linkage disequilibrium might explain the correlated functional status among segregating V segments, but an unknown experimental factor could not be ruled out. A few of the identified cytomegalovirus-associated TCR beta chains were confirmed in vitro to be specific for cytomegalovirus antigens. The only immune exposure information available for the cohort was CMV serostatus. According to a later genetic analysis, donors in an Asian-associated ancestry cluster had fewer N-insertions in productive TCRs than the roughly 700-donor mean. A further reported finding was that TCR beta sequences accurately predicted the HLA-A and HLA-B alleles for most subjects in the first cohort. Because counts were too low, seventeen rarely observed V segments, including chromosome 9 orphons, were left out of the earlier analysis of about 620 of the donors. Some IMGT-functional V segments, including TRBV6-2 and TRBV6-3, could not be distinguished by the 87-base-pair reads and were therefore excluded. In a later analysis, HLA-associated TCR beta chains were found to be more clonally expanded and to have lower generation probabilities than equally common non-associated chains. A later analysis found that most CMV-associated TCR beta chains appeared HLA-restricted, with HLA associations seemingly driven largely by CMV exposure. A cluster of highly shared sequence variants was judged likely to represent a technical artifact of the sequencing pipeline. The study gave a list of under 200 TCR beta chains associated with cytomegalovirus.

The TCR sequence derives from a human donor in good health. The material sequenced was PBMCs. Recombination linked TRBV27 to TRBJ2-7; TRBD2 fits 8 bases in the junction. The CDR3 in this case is CASSPMASGSSYEQYF. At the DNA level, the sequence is TGTGCCAGCAGCCCAATGGCAAGCGGGAGCTCCTACGAGCAGTACTTC.